This T cell receptor beta chain was sequenced during a study of T-cell reconstitution after alpha-beta-depleted transplantation in children. Molecular barcoding with unique molecular identifiers was used for the TCRbeta library. Using its own MiXCR run on the PCR reads, TCRdb lists one record per CDR3 protein. The data show about 980,000 distinct CDR3 sequences, with roughly 29% seen just once and 25% to 35% held by the top ten. The CDR3 consists of 15 residues. Germline loops: CDR1 SGHNT, CDR2 YYREEE (reference sequence). J gave up 1 base and V 0 bases, and 3 bases lay outside the gene matches. The sequencing here drew on PBMCs, mostly from graft donor cells, taken 360 days after TCRalphabeta/CD19-depleted stem cell transplant. The sequence derives from a boy under three years old who had a stem cell transplant for SCID, so the T cells may come from the graft donor. The J gene is TRBJ1-1, the V gene TRBV5-4, with TRBD1 matching 7 bases. In DNA, the CDR3 is TGTGCCAGCAGCTTGGCGGACAGGCCGAACACTGAAGCTTTCTTT. Its protein product is CASSLADRPNTEAFF.